A single sample is the source of the 18 T cell receptor beta chains below, sequenced in a study of T cells in Graves' hyperthyroidism and ophthalmopathy (dated by TCRdb to the late 2010s). Library method: multiplex PCR. Sequencing took place on an Illumina HiSeq 2000. Amplification of TCR beta CDR3 regions was carried out from RNA transcripts. The first round of RT-PCR for the TCR CDR3 was performed with the HTBI primer set and the Qiagen OneStep RT-PCR kit. The public reads were run again by TCRdb, first through fastp at Q25 and then through MiXCR, and only productive beta chains were kept. Each record represents a unique CDR3 protein, reported with the most common genes and DNA among its rows. Here the sample has about 110,000 distinct CDR3 sequences; about 15% occur a single time. 42% of the sample is taken by the ten largest. Sequencing input: blood. All receptors derive from a woman aged 50 to 65 with Graves' hyperthyroidism.

This clonotype was detected ten times or more. This chain links TRBV5-6 with TRBJ1-1, with 9 bases lining up with TRBD1. The CDR3 has 14 amino acids. Losses at the gene ends were 4 bases for V and 5 bases for J; bases not matched to a gene: 6. The V gene's germline CDR1 is SGHDT and CDR2 YYEEEE. As DNA, the CDR3 is TGTGCCAGCAGCATTTACAGGGGGCAGACTGAAGCTTTCTTT. This codes for CASSIYRGQTEAFF. Full variable domain (remainder filled in from reference TRBV5-6 and TRBJ1-1): DAGVTQSPTHLIKTRGQQVTLRCSPKSGHDTVSWYQQALGQGPQFIFQYYEEEERQRGNFPDRFSGHQFPNYSSELNVNALLLGDSALYLCASSIYRGQTEAFFGQGTRLTVV.

This clonotype has a count of ten or more. The rearrangement links TRBV4-1 to TRBJ2-7; D gene unclear. V gave up 1 base and J gave up 7 bases, with 14 bases separating them. Per germline, CDR1 MGHRA and CDR2 YSYEKL. The CDR3 has 14 residues. This chain's CDR3 is CASSQGPAGREQYF. In DNA form, the CDR3 reads TGCGCCAGCAGCCAAGGTCCGGCAGGCAGGGAGCAGTACTTC.

The chain employs TRBV11-2 and TRBJ2-7, with TRBD2 identical over 14 bases. Germline CDR1 SGHAT, CDR2 FQNNGV. The V gene end was trimmed by 5 bases and the J gene end by 6 bases; junction bases not matched to a gene: 3. The CDR3 spans 14 residues. CDR3 sequence: CASSPGLAGGEQYF. The CDR3, as DNA: TGTGCCAGCAGCCCTGGACTAGCGGGAGGCGAGCAGTACTTC.

This clonotype was detected ten times or more. The chain employs TRBV7-4 and TRBJ1-5; D is uncertain. Looked up from germline, CDR1 is SGHVT and CDR2 is SQSDAQ. The V and J ends lost 5 bases and 7 bases respectively, with 12 bases between them. The CDR3 is made up of 13 amino acids. Here the CDR3 DNA reads TGTGCCAGCAGCCCGGTGGGCTTCCAGCCCCAGCATTTT. It yields the protein CASSPVGFQPQHF.

This clonotype was detected ten times or more. The chain couples TRBV28 to TRBJ2-7, with unresolved D. This CDR3 is 15 amino acids long. The V gene's germline CDR1 is MDHEN and CDR2 SYDVKM. V dropped 6 bases and J dropped 3 bases, with 18 bases sitting between them. The CDR3 is CASSNNHGPNYEQYF. CDR3 coding DNA: TGTGCCAGCAGCAACAACCACGGACCAAACTACGAGCAGTACTTC. Complete variable domain (other parts from reference TRBV28 and TRBJ2-7): DVKVTQSSRYLVKRTGEKVFLECVQDMDHENMFWYRQDPGLGLRLIYFSYDVKMKEKGDIPEGYSVSREKKERFSLILESASTNQTSMYLCASSNNHGPNYEQYFGPGTRLTVT.

The chain uses TRBV12-3 or TRBV12-4 and TRBJ1-4, with D perhaps matching TRBD1 (6 bases). This CDR3 has 14 residues. Between the trimmed V and J ends, which lost 7 bases and 4 bases, there was a span of 13 bases. CDR3 protein: CASTQGTDNEKLFF. CDR3 nucleotide sequence: TGTGCCAGCACCCAGGGGACTGATAATGAAAAACTGTTTTTT.

The chain links TRBV16 to TRBJ2-4, with D possibly matching TRBD2 (6 bases). This CDR3 comprises 14 residues. Trimming stripped 9 bases from V and 6 bases from J, with 18 bases between. Germline V gene sequence: CDR1 KGHSY, CDR2 FQNENV. The CDR3 sequence is CASTPSRESNIQYF. For the CDR3, the DNA is TGTGCCAGTACCCCCTCCCGGGAGTCAAACATTCAGTACTTC.

This clonotype came up many times. V usage is TRBV28 and J usage is TRBJ2-2; D is perhaps TRBD1 (8 bases). The CDR3 sequence is 17 residues long. From germline, CDR1 is MDHEN and CDR2 SYDVKM. The V and J ends lost 6 bases and 0 bases respectively, with 17 bases between them. The CDR3 spells CASSPGGQAANTGELFF. CDR3 bases: TGTGCCAGCAGCCCGGGGGGACAGGCCGCGAACACCGGGGAGCTGTTTTTT.

This clonotype was seen many times. V and J are TRBV20-1 and TRBJ2-3, with a weak D call TRBD2 (5 bases). CDR3 size: 15 residues. Trimming took 6 bases from V and 6 from J, leaving 22 bases between them. Germline V gene lookup returns CDR1 DFQATT and CDR2 SNEGSKA (reference sequence). This CDR3 reads CSALTGIQPMDTQYF. DNA for the CDR3: TGCAGTGCGCTAACCGGGATACAACCCATGGATACGCAGTATTTT.

This clonotype has a count of ten or more. The chain combines TRBV24-1 with TRBJ2-2, with 8 positions matching TRBD2. The V segment lost 2 bases and the J segment 1 base; nucleotides outside the gene matches: 8. The CDR3 has 18 amino acids. In germline, CDR1 is KGHDR, CDR2 SFDVKD. The CDR3 is CATSDSFTSGGNTGELFF. CDR3 DNA sequence: TGTGCCACCAGTGATTCGTTTACTAGCGGAGGGAACACCGGGGAGCTGTTTTTT.

V gene TRBV10-3 combines with J gene TRBJ1-3; D gene uncertain. The CDR3 spans 16 residues. V lost 0 bases and J 4 bases, leaving 13 bases between the germline ends. Germline V CDR1 and CDR2: ENHRY, SYGVKD. CDR3 DNA: TGTGCCATCAGTGAGTCGATGGGCCTCGGGGGAAACACCATATATTTT. Encoded protein: CAISESMGLGGNTIYF.

The sample holds a few counts of this clonotype. This CDR3 is CASRPGTPDRVQFF. The CDR3 DNA reads TGTGCCAGCAGACCTGGGACCCCCGACAGGGTGCAGTTCTTC. This chain uses TRBV5-4 with TRBJ2-1, with 7 bases that match TRBD1. CDR1 SGHNT and CDR2 YYREEE come from the germline V gene (reference sequence). The CDR3 totals 14 residues. Trimming removed 5 bases from V and 12 bases from J; junction bases left unmatched: 14. Based on the CDR3 plus reference TRBV5-4 and TRBJ2-1, the full variable domain is ETGVTQSPTHLIKTRGQQVTLRCSSQSGHNTVSWYQQALGQGPQFIFQYYREEENGRGNFPPRFSGLQFPNYSSELNVNALELDDSALYLCASRPGTPDRVQFFGPGTRLTVL.

This clonotype came up many times. The chain joins TRBV12-3 or TRBV12-4 to TRBJ2-5, with 7 positions matching TRBD1. J was trimmed by 3 bases and V by 4 bases; bases with no gene match: 2. CDR3 length equals 13 residues. The CDR3: CASSYGQEETQYF. In DNA form, the CDR3 reads TGTGCCAGCAGTTACGGACAGGAAGAGACCCAGTACTTC.

This clonotype has ten or more counts. The genes are TRBV12-3 or TRBV12-4 and TRBJ1-5, with 8 bases identical to TRBD1. The CDR3 is made up of 15 amino acids. Trimming at V came to 6 bases and at J to 4 bases, leaving 8 bases not matched to a gene. For the CDR3, the DNA is TGTGCCAGCAGCACTAATACAGGGGGTAATCAGCCCCAGCATTTT. Its protein is CASSTNTGGNQPQHF.

This clonotype was recorded at least ten times. V usage is TRBV28 and J usage is TRBJ1-2; 7 positions agree with TRBD1. CDR1 is MDHEN and CDR2 is SYDVKM in the germline V gene. This CDR3 has 12 residues. Trimming cost V 6 bases and J 3 bases; bases outside gene matches: 1. The CDR3: CASSTGDYGYTF. For the CDR3, the DNA is TGTGCCAGCAGCACAGGGGACTATGGCTACACCTTC.

About this clonotype itself: This may be a read error, as it is one base from a much larger clone. The rearrangement uses TRBV6-5 and TRBJ1-4; D is undetermined. The CDR3 loop spans 12 amino acids. V was shortened by 7 bases and J by 7 bases, with 10 bases between the two germline ends. Germline-derived CDR1 and CDR2 are MNHEY and SVGAGI. The CDR3 DNA follows: TGTGCCAGCATTTCGCGGACTGAAAAACTGTTTTTT. Translation gives CASISRTEKLFF.

This clonotype was detected ten times or more. Written as DNA, the CDR3 is TGTGCCAGCAGTTTGGTTGGTCGGGAGCAGTACTTC. Translation gives CASSLVGREQYF. The chain has TRBV28 and TRBJ2-7; unclear D gene. V lost 3 bases and J 7 bases, leaving 10 bases between the germline ends. The CDR3 is made up of 12 amino acids. Germline CDR1 MDHEN, CDR2 SYDVKM.

Many counts were recorded for this clonotype. The rearrangement joins TRBV29-1 to TRBJ1-1; 8 bases line up with TRBD1. Trimming removed 1 base from V and 2 bases from J; junction bases left unmatched: 12. In germline, CDR1 is SQVTM, CDR2 ANQGSEA. CDR3 length: 17 amino acids. CDR3 DNA: TGCAGCGTTGAAGGGAAGGACAGGGCCAGGAGTAACACTGAAGCTTTCTTT. Its protein is CSVEGKDRARSNTEAFF.